This record concerns one T cell receptor beta chain sequence. Its antigen is unknown. This record belongs to a study of STAT3 mutations in large granular lymphocyte leukemia. The CDR3 runs to 13 residues. In germline, CDR1 is SEHNR, CDR2 FQNEAQ (reference sequence). Trimming removed 5 bases from V and 3 bases from J, with 11 bases in between. Repertoires were generated with immunoSEQ multiplex PCR, while TCRdb's copy carries only in-frame clones and drops some. Altogether about 15,000 clones are present, about nine tenths being singletons, with the ten largest covering about 10%. Study-wide findings and caveats: Every T-cell large granular lymphocyte leukemia patient had at least one immunodominant TCR beta clonotype. Sampling intervals varied between patients and samples.

Sequencing input: peripheral blood mononuclear cells. The TCR sequence derives from a woman aged 45-65 years with T-cell large granular lymphocyte leukemia. Some clones in this sample may be carry-over from other donors' samples. The chain has TRBV7-9 and TRBJ2-7; D may correspond to TRBD1 or TRBD2 (5 bases each). The CDR3 loop reads CASSKRGGYEQYF. In DNA, the CDR3 is TGTGCCAGCAGCAAGAGGGGCGGCTACGAGCAGTACTTC.